The following is a T cell receptor beta chain sequence with its context. What it binds is not known. The time point is: baseline pretreatment blood. Treatment in this sample: 15 Gy SBRT to primary tumor, nephrectomy 4 weeks later. The patient's renal cell carcinoma had clear cell pathology. The CDR3 spans 13 residues. V lost 7 bases and J lost 7; bases outside the gene matches: 6. Germline CDR1 is MNHNY and CDR2 is SVGAGI (reference sequence). Produced via immunoSEQ multiplex PCR; TCRdb's table is partial and in-frame only. The sample yields 150,000 or so clones, 88% seen once. These data originate in a study of radiation and T cells in renal cell carcinoma. Broader study findings: In blood, top tumor clones expanded by 2 weeks, shrinking by 4.

The chain combines TRBV6-6 with TRBJ1-2, with 10 bases aligning to TRBD1. This sequence originates from a woman between 65 and 79 years old with renal cell carcinoma. Sequencing was performed on blood, taken from a patient whose treatment included radiotherapy and nephrectomy. The CDR3 region is CASTRQGASGYTF. CDR3 DNA sequence: TGTGCCAGCACGAGACAGGGGGCTTCTGGCTACACCTTC.